This TCR beta chain originates from a study of blood T cell repertoires in COVID-19. About the research overall: Sites across the United States, Italy and Spain contributed samples from acute and convalescent COVID-19.

This clone was counted at least ten times. The method was immunoSEQ multiplex PCR; TCRdb's version includes in-frame clones alone and lacks a portion of them. In the table there are around 230,000 clones, about 81% of which are singletons. The CDR3 is 16 amino acids. Germline CDR1 LNHNV, CDR2 YYDKDF (reference sequence). Trimming stripped 0 bases from V and 4 bases from J, with 15 bases between. This chain uses TRBV15 with TRBJ1-2, with D perhaps TRBD1 (5 bases). This sequence was found in a woman in her sixties with active or convalescent COVID-19. Sequencing used peripheral blood. Written as DNA, the CDR3 is TGTGCCACCAGCAGAGATCAGTGGGGCAGGAGCTATGGCTACACCTTC. This translates into CATSRDQWGRSYGYTF.